This T cell receptor beta chain was sequenced in a study of blood T cell repertoires in COVID-19. Study-wide background: Samples representing acute and convalescent COVID-19 were sourced from the United States, Italy and Spain.

Sequencing was performed with immunoSEQ multiplex PCR; in TCRdb, only in-frame clones are kept and a portion is missing. This sample has around 300,000 clones, with around 90% found just once. CDR3 size: 14 residues. Germline V CDR1 and CDR2: MDHEN, SYDVKM. J lost 5 bases, V lost 7 bases, and 9 bases had no gene match. The V call is TRBV28, the J call TRBJ1-1; 8 nucleotides line up with TRBD1. Sequenced material: peripheral blood. The receptor was derived from a woman in her forties who had recovered from COVID-19. The CDR3 reads CASIYRGGGTEAFF. The CDR3 nucleotides are TGTGCCAGCATCTACAGGGGGGGAGGAACTGAAGCTTTCTTT.